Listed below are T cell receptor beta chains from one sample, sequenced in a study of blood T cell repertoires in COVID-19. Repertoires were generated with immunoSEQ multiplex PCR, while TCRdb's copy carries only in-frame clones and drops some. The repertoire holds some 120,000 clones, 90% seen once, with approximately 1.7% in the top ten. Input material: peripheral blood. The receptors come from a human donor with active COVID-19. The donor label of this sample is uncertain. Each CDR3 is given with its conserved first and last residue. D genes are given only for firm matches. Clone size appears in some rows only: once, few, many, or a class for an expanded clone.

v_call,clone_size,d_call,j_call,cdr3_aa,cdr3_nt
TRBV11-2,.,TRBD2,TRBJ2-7,CASSLAGGGQRYEQYF,TGTGCCAGCAGCTTAGCCGGGGGGGGGCAGAGGTACGAGCAGTACTTC
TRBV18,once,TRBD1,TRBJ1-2,CASSPLDRGDYGYTF,TGTGCCAGCTCACCACTGGACAGGGGAGACTATGGCTACACCTTC
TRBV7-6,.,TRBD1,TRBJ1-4,CASSLGGRGTNEKLFF,TGTGCCAGCAGCTTAGGGGGCAGGGGGACTAATGAAAAACTGTTTTTT
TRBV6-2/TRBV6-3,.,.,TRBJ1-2,CASSYDSFFYGYTF,TGTGCCAGCAGTTATGACAGCTTTTTCTATGGCTACACCTTC
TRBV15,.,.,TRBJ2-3,CATSRQRGNTGSGTQYF,TGTGCCACCAGCCGTCAAAGGGGTAATACAGGGAGCGGTACGCAGTATTTT
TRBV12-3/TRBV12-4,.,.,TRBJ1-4,CASRIGGYEKLFF,TGTGCCAGCAGGATAGGGGGTTACGAAAAACTGTTTTTT
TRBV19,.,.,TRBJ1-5,CASSTQGNTQPQHF,TGTGCCAGTAGTACTCAGGGGAACACTCAGCCCCAGCATTTT
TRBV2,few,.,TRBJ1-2,CASRSGIYGYTF,TGTGCCAGCAGGTCGGGGATCTATGGCTACACCTTC
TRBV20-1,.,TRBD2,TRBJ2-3,CSASVSAGGTDTQYF,TGCAGTGCTAGTGTATCAGCGGGGGGCACAGATACGCAGTATTTT
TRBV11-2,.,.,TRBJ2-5,CASSVEETQYF,TGTGCCAGCAGCGTCGAAGAGACCCAGTACTTC
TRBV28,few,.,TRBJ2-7,CASDGRESNYEQYF,TGTGCCAGCGACGGTCGGGAATCAAACTACGAGCAGTACTTC